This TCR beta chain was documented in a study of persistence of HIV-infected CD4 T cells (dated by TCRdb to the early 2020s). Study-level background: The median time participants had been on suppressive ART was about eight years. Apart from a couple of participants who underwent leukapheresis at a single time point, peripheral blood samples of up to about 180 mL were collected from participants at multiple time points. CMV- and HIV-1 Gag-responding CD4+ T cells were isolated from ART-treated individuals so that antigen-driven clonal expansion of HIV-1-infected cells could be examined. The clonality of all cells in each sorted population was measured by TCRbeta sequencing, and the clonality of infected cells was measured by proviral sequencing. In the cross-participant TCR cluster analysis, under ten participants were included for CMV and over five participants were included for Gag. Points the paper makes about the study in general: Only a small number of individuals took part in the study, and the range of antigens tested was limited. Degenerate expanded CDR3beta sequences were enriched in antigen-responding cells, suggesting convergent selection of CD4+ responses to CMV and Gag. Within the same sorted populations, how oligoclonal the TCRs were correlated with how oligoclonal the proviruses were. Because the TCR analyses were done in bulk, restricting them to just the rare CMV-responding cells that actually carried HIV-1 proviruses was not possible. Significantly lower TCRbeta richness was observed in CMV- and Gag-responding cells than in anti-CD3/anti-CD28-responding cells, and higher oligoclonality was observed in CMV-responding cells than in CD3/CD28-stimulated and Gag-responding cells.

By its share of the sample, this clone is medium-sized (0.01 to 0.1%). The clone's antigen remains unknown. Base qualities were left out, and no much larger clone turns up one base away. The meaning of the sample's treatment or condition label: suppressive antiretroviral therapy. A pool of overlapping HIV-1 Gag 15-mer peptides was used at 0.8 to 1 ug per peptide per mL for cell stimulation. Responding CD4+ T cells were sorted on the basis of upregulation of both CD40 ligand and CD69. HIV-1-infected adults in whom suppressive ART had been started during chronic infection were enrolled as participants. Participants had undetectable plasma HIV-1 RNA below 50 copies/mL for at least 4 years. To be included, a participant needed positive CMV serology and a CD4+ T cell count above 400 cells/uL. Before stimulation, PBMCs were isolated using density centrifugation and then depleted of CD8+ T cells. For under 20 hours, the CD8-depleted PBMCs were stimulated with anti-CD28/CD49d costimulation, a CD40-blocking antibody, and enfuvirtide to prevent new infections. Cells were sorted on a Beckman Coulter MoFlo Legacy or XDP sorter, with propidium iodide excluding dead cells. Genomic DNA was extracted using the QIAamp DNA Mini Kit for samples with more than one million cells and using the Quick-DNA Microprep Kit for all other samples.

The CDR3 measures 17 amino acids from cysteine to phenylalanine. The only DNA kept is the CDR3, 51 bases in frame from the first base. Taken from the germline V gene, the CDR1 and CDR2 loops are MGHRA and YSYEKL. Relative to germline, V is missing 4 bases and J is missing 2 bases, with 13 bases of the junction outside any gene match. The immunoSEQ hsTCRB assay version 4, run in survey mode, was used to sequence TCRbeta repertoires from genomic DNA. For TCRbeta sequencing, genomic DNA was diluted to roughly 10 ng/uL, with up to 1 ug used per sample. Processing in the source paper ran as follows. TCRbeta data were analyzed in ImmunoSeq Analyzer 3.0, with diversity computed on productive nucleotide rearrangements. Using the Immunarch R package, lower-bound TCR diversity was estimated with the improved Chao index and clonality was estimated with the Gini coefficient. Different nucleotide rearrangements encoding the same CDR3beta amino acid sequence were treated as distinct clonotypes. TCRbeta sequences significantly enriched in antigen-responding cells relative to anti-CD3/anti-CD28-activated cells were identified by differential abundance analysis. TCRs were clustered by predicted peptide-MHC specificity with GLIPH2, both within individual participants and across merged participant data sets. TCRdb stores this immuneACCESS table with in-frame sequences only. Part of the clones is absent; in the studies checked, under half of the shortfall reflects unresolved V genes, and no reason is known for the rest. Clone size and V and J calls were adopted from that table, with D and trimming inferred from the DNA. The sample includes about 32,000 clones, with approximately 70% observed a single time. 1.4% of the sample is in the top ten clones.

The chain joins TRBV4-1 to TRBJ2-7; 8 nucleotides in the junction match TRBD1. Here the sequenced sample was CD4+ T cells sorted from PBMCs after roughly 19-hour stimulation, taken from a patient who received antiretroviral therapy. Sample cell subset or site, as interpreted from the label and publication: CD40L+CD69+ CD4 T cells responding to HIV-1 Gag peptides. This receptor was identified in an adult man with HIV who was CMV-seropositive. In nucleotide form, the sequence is TGCGCCAGCAGCCTCGAACATCCGGGACAGGCCACCTACGAGCAGTACTTC. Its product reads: CASSLEHPGQATYEQYF.